What follows is one TCR beta chain and its context. This specimen comes from a study of Graves' ophthalmopathy and Graves' hyperthyroidism. Beta-chain TCR CDR3 regions were amplified from RNA transcripts. Following a first-round RT-PCR that used HTBI primers, a second-round multiplex PCR was carried out. Via MiXCR, TCRdb re-called the multiplex PCR reads, giving one row per CDR3 protein. The sample lists almost 750,000 distinct CDR3 sequences; 35% to 50% were seen once. Pregnant or lactating patients and those with other autoimmune diseases or uncontrolled infections were excluded. This clonotype was sampled from an adult man with Graves' ophthalmopathy. Sequencing was carried out using peripheral blood.

Here the CDR3 DNA reads TGCAGTGCTCGGACTAGCCCTATACAAGAGACCCAGTACTTC. This sequence encodes CSARTSPIQETQYF. The rearrangement links TRBV20-1 to TRBJ2-5; 8 bases align to TRBD2. The V and J ends lost 5 bases and 2 bases, in that order; junction bases with no gene match: 7. The V gene's germline CDR1 is DFQATT and CDR2 SNEGSKA (reference sequence). The CDR3 sequence is 14 residues long.